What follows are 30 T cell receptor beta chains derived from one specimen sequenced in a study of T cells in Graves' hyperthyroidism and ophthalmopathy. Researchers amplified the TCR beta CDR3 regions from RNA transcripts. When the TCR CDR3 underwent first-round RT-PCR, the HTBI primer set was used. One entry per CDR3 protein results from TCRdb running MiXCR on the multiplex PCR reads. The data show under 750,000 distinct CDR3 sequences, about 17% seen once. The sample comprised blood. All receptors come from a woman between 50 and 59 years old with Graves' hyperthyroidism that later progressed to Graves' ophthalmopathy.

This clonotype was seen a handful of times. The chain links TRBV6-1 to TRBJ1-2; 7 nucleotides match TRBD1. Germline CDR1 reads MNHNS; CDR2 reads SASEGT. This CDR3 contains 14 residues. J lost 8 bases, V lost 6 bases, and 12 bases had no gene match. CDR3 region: CASSESTGAKGYTF. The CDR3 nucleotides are TGTGCCAGCAGCGAATCAACAGGGGCGAAAGGCTACACCTTC.

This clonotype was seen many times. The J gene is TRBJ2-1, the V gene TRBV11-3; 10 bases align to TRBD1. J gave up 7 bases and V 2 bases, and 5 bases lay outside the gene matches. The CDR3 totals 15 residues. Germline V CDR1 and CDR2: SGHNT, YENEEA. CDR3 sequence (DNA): TGTGCCAGCAGCTTAATGACAGGGGGCAGGAATGAGCAGTTCTTC. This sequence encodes CASSLMTGGRNEQFF.

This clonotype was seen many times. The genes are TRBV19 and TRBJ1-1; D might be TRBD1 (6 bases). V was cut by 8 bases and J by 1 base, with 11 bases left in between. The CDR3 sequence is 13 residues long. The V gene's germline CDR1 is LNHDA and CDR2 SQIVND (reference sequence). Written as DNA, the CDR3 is TGTGCCAGTTACCAACAGGGGAACACTGAAGCTTTCTTT. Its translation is CASYQQGNTEAFF. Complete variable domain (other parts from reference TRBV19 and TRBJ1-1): DGGITQSPKYLFRKEGQNVTLSCEQNLNHDAMYWYRQDPGQGLRLIYYSQIVNDFQKGDIAEGYSVSREKKESFPLTVTSAQKNPTAFYLCASYQQGNTEAFFGQGTRLTVV.

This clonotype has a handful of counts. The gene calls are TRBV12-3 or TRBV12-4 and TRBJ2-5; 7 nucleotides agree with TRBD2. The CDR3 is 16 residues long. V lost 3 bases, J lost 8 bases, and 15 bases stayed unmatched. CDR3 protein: CASSFRPGEGRGTQYF. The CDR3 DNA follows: TGTGCCAGCAGTTTTCGGCCAGGCGAGGGGAGGGGTACCCAGTACTTC.

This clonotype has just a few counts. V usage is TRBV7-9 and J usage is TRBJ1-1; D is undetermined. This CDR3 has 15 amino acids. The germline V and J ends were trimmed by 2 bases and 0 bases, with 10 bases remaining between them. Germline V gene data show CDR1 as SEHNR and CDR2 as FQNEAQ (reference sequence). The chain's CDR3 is CASSLSWNLNTEAFF. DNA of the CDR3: TGTGCCAGCAGCTTATCGTGGAATCTGAACACTGAAGCTTTCTTT. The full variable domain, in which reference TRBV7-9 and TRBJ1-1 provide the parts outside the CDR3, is DTGVSQNPRHKITKRGQNVTFRCDPISEHNRLYWYRQTLGQGPEFLTYFQNEAQLEKSRLLSDRFSAERPKGSFSTLEIQRTEQGDSAMYLCASSLSWNLNTEAFFGQGTRLTVV.

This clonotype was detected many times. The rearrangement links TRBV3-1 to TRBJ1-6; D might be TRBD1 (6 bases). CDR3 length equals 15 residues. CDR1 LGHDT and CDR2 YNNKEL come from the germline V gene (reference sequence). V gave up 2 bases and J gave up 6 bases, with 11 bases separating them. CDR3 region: CASSQKGGTNSPLHF. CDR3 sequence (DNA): TGTGCCAGCAGCCAAAAGGGGGGAACTAATTCACCCCTCCACTTT.

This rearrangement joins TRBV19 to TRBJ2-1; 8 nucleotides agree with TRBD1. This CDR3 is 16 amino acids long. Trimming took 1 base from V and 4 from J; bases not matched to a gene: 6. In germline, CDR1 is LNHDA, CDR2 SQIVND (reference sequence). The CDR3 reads CASSIVAGGLYNEQFF. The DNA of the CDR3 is TGTGCCAGTAGTATAGTTGCAGGGGGCCTTTACAATGAGCAGTTCTTC. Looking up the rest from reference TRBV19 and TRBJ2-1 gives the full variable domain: DGGITQSPKYLFRKEGQNVTLSCEQNLNHDAMYWYRQDPGQGLRLIYYSQIVNDFQKGDIAEGYSVSREKKESFPLTVTSAQKNPTAFYLCASSIVAGGLYNEQFFGPGTRLTVL.

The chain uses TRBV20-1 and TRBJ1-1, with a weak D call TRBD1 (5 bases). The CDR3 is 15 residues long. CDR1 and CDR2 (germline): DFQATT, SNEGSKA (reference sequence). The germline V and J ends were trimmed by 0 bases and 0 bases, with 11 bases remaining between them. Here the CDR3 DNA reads TGCAGTGCTAGAGATGGGGCCAGCATGAACACTGAAGCTTTCTTT. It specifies CSARDGASMNTEAFF.

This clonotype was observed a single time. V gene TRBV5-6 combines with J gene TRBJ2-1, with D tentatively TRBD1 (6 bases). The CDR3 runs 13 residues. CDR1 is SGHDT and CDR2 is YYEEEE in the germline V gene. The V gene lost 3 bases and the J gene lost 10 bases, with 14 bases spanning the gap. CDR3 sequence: CASSCIQGHEQFF. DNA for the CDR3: TGTGCCAGCAGCTGTATCCAGGGGCACGAGCAGTTCTTC. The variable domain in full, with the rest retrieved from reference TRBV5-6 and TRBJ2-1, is DAGVTQSPTHLIKTRGQQVTLRCSPKSGHDTVSWYQQALGQGPQFIFQYYEEEERQRGNFPDRFSGHQFPNYSSELNVNALLLGDSALYLCASSCIQGHEQFFGPGTRLTVL.

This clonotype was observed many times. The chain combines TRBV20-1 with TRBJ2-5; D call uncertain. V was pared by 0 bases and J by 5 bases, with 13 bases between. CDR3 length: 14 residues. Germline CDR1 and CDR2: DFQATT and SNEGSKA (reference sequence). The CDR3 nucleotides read TGCAGTGCTAGAGACGAAGCTCTACGGGAGACCCAGTACTTC. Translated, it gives CSARDEALRETQYF.

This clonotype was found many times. The CDR3 loop is CASSRTGQGGTDGYTF. The CDR3 DNA reads as TGCGCCAGCAGCCGCACGGGACAGGGGGGGACGGATGGCTACACCTTC. This chain uses TRBV5-1 with TRBJ1-2; 11 bases map to TRBD1. Losses at the gene ends were 4 bases for V and 6 bases for J; bases not matched to a gene: 11. The CDR3 has 16 amino acids. Germline CDR1 and CDR2: SGHRS and YFSETQ.

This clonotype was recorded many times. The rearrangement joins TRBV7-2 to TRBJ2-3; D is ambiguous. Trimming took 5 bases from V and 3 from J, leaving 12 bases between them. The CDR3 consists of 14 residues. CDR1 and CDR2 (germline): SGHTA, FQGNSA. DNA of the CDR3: TGTGCCAGCAGCCTAGTGGACGTGACAGATACGCAGTATTTT. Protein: CASSLVDVTDTQYF.

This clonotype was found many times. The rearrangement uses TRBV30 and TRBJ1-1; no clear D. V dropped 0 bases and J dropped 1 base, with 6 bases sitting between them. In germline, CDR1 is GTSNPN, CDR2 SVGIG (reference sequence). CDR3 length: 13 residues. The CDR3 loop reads CAWSVGWNTEAFF. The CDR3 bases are TGTGCCTGGAGTGTAGGGTGGAACACTGAAGCTTTCTTT.

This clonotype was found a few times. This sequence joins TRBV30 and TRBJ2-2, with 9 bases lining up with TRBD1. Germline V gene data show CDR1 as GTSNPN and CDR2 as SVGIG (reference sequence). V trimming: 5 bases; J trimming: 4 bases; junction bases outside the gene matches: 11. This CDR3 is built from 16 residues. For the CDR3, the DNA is TGTGCCTGGTGCACTCCCGGGACAGGGACCACCGGGGAGCTGTTTTTT. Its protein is CAWCTPGTGTTGELFF.

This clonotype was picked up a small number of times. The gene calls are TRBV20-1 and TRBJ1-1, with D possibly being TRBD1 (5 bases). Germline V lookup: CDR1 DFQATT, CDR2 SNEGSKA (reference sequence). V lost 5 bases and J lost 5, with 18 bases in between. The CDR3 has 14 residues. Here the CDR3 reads CSALNKGVSTEAFF. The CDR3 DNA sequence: TGCAGTGCTCTGAATAAAGGGGTTTCGACTGAAGCTTTCTTT.

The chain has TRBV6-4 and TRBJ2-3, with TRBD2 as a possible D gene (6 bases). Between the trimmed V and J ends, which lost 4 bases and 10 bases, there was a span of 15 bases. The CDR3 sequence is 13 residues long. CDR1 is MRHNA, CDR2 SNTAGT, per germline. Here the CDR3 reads CASSASRGSAQYF. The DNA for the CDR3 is TGTGCCAGCAGTGCTAGCCGGGGGAGTGCGCAGTATTTT.

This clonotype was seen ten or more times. The CDR3 DNA reads TGTGCCAGCAGCCCCCCGGAAGGATCCCTCACAGATACGCAGTATTTT. Its translation is CASSPPEGSLTDTQYF. The rearrangement links TRBV7-8 to TRBJ2-3; D is unresolved. Germline assignment: CDR1 SGHVS and CDR2 FQNEAQ. The CDR3 spans 16 residues. With 5 bases removed from V and 2 bases from J, the gap between germline ends came to 17 bases.

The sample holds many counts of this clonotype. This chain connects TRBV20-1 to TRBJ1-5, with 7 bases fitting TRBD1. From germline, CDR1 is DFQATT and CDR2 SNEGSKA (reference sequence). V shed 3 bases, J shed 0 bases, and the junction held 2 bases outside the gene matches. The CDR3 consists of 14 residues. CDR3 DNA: TGCAGTGCTAGGGGGACAGTTAGCAATCAGCCCCAGCATTTT. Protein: CSARGTVSNQPQHF.

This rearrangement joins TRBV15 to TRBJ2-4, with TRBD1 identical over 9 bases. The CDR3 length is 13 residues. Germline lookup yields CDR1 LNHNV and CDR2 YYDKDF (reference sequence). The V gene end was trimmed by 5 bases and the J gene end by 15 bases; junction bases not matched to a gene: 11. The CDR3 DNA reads TGTGCCACCAGCTCCAGGGGACAGGGAGTTACGTACTTC. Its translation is CATSSRGQGVTYF.

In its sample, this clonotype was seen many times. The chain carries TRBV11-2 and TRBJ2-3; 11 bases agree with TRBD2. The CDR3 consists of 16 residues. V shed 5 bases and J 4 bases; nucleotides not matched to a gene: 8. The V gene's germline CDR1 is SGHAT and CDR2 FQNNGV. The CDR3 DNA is TGTGCCAGCAGCCGGCGTAGCGGGGGGGCCTCAGATACGCAGTATTTT. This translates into CASSRRSGGASDTQYF.

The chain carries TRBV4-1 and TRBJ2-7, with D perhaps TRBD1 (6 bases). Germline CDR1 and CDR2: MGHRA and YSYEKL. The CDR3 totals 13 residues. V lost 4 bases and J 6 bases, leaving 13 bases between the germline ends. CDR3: CASSPLDRGEQYF. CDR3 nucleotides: TGCGCCAGCAGCCCATTGGACAGAGGCGAGCAGTACTTC.

The CDR3 is CASSEERGREGYTF. The CDR3 nucleotides read TGTGCCAGCAGTGAAGAAAGAGGGCGTGAAGGCTACACCTTC. V usage is TRBV6-1 and J usage is TRBJ1-2; no firm D call. The CDR3 contains 14 residues. The V end lost 1 base, the J end lost 8 bases, and 14 bases lay between the germline ends. Germline V gene data show CDR1 as MNHNS and CDR2 as SASEGT.

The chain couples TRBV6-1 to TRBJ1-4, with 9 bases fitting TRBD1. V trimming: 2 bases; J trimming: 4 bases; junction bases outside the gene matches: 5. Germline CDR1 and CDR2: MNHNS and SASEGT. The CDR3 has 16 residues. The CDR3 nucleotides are TGTGCCAGCAGTGAACCGGGGGGACAGGGTAATGAAAAACTGTTTTTT. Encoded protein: CASSEPGGQGNEKLFF.

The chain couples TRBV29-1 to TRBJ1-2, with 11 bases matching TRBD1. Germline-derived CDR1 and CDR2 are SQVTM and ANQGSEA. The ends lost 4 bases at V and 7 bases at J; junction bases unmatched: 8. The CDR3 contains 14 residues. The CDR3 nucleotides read TGCAGCGTTGTGCTTGTCGGACAGGGGGCTGGCTACACCTTC. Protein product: CSVVLVGQGAGYTF.

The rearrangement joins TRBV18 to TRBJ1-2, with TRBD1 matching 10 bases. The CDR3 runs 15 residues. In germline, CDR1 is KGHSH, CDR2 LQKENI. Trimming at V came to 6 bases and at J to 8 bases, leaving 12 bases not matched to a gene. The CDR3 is CASSTRGTGDDGYTF. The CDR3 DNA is TGTGCCAGCTCTACCAGGGGGACAGGGGACGACGGCTACACCTTC. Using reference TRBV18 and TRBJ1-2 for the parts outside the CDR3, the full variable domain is NAGVMQNPRHLVRRRGQEARLRCSPMKGHSHVYWYRQLPEEGLKFMVYLQKENIIDESGMPKERFSAEFPKEGPSILRIQQVVRGDSAAYFCASSTRGTGDDGYTFGSGTRLTVV.

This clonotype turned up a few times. In DNA, the CDR3 is TGTGCCTGGAGTGCGGAGGCCTATGGCTACACCTTC. This translates into CAWSAEAYGYTF. The V and J genes are TRBV30 and TRBJ1-2; D gene uncertain. The CDR3 has 12 amino acids. Looked up from germline, CDR1 is GTSNPN and CDR2 is SVGIG (reference sequence). V was trimmed by 1 base and J by 4 bases, leaving 7 bases between them.

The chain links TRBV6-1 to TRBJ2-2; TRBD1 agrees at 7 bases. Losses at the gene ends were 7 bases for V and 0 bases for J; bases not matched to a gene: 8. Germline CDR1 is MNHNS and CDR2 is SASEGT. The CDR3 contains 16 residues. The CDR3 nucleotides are TGTGCCAGCATCGAGGGGGCAGGGGCGAACACCGGGGAGCTGTTTTTT. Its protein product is CASIEGAGANTGELFF.

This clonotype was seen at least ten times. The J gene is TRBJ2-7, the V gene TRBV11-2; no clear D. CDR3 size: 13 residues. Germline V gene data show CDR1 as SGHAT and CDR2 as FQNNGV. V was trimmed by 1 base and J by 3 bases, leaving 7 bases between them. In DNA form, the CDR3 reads TGTGCCAGCAGCTTAGGGCCAGGCTACGAGCAGTACTTC. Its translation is CASSLGPGYEQYF. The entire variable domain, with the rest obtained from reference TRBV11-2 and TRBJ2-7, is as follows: EAGVAQSPRYKIIEKRQSVAFWCNPISGHATLYWYQQILGQGPKLLIQFQNNGVVDDSQLPKDRFSAERLKGVDSTLKIQPAKLEDSAVYLCASSLGPGYEQYFGPGTRLTVT.

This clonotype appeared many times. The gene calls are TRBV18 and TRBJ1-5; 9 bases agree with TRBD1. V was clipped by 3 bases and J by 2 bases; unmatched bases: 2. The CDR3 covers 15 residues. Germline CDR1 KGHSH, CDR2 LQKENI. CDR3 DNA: TGTGCCAGCTCACCTAGACAGGGGGGCAATCAGCCCCAGCATTTT. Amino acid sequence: CASSPRQGGNQPQHF.

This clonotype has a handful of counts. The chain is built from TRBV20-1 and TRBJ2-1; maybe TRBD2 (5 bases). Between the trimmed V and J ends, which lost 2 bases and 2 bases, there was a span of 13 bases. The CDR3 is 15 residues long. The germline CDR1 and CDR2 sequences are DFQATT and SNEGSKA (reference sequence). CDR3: CSARKGEGPYNEQFF. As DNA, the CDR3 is TGCAGTGCTAGAAAGGGAGAAGGCCCCTACAATGAGCAGTTCTTC.